What follows are 10 T cell receptor beta chains derived from one specimen sequenced in a study of blood T cell repertoires in COVID-19. The method was immunoSEQ multiplex PCR; TCRdb's version includes in-frame clones alone and lacks a portion of them. The data show approximately 94,000 clones, just over 85% seen once. Sequencing input: peripheral blood. Receptors originate from a woman in her 70s with acute or convalescent COVID-19.

This rearrangement joins TRBV5-1 to TRBJ2-5, with D possibly being TRBD1 (5 bases). CDR3 length: 14 residues. Germline CDR1 is SGHRS and CDR2 is YFSETQ. V lost 1 base, J lost 5 bases, and 12 bases lay in between. The CDR3 nucleotides read TGCGCCAGCAGCTTGATTCAGGGCCGGGAGACCCAGTACTTC. Amino acid sequence: CASSLIQGRETQYF.

The V and J genes are TRBV4-1 and TRBJ2-3; a possible D gene is TRBD2 (6 bases). Per germline, CDR1 MGHRA and CDR2 YSYEKL. Trimming removed 0 bases from V and 3 bases from J, with 10 bases in between. CDR3 size: 15 residues. Here the CDR3 reads CASSQDGGRTDTQYF. CDR3 nucleotides: TGCGCCAGCAGCCAAGACGGGGGTAGGACAGATACGCAGTATTTT.

The chain joins TRBV6-5 to TRBJ1-6, with no clear D. The CDR3 has 15 residues. V lost 6 bases and J lost 9, with 18 bases in between. CDR1 is MNHEY and CDR2 is SVGAGI in the germline V gene. The CDR3 nucleotides are TGTGCCAGCAGCCAAGGCGGGGTCGGGAGTTCACCCCTCCACTTT. It is translated as CASSQGGVGSSPLHF.

The chain employs TRBV6-4 and TRBJ2-1; D perhaps matches TRBD1 (6 bases). Trimming removed 6 bases at V and 5 bases at J, with 17 bases between. This CDR3 has 15 amino acids. Germline CDR1 and CDR2: MRHNA and SNTAGT. The CDR3 here is CASRRETGPHNEQFF. The CDR3 coding sequence is TGTGCCAGCAGAAGGGAAACAGGGCCCCACAATGAGCAGTTCTTC.

J is TRBJ1-4 and V is TRBV7-9, with a possible D match to TRBD1 (6 bases). The germline V gene has CDR1 SEHNR and CDR2 FQNEAQ (reference sequence). V was shortened by 0 bases and J by 7 bases, with 15 bases between the two germline ends. This CDR3 comprises 16 residues. CDR3 coding DNA: TGTGCCAGCAGCTTAGCCAGGACAGACCGGGTTGAAAAACTGTTTTTT. Its translation is CASSLARTDRVEKLFF.

CDR3 nucleotides: TGTGCCAGCAGCCAAATACTAGCGAGGGGACGCACAGATACGCAGTATTTT. It codes for CASSQILARGRTDTQYF. The chain recombines TRBV3-1 (or the pseudogene TRBV3-2) with TRBJ2-3; 7 bases agree with TRBD2. V was pared by 2 bases and J by 1 base, with 9 bases of the junction left unmatched. This CDR3 spans 17 amino acids. Germline lookup yields CDR1 LGHDT and CDR2 YNNKEL (reference sequence).

The rearrangement joins TRBV5-4 to TRBJ2-5; no reliable D call. The CDR3 extends over 15 amino acids. CDR1 is SGHNT and CDR2 is YYREEE in the germline V gene (reference sequence). V lost 4 bases to trimming and J lost 1 base, with 14 bases between them. In nucleotides, the CDR3 is TGTGCCAGCAGCCCTATATCGACTGGCCAAGAGACCCAGTACTTC. Translation gives CASSPISTGQETQYF.

This clone was counted between two and nine times. The gene calls are TRBV18 and TRBJ1-1; the D is unclear. CDR1 is KGHSH and CDR2 is LQKENI in the germline V gene. V dropped 2 bases and J dropped 4 bases, with 8 bases sitting between them. The CDR3 has 13 amino acids. The CDR3 nucleotides read TGTGCCAGCTCACCAAACCCCGGCACTGAAGCTTTCTTT. Translated, it gives CASSPNPGTEAFF.

This sequence joins TRBV6-5 and TRBJ1-4; D is unresolved. The germline V and J ends were trimmed by 11 bases and 8 bases, with 12 bases remaining between them. There are 11 residues in the CDR3. CDR1 MNHEY and CDR2 SVGAGI come from the germline V gene. CDR3: CASERWEKLFF. The CDR3 DNA reads as TGTGCCTCCGAACGGTGGGAAAAACTGTTTTTT.

The J gene is TRBJ2-5, the V gene TRBV7-9, with D uncertain. There are 15 residues in the CDR3. V gave up 1 base and J gave up 5 bases, with 14 bases separating them. Per the germline V gene, CDR1 is SEHNR and CDR2 is FQNEAQ (reference sequence). CDR3 sequence: CASSLVWAPSETQYF. The CDR3 nucleotides are TGTGCCAGCAGCTTAGTATGGGCCCCCAGCGAGACCCAGTACTTC.